The 5 T cell receptor beta chains listed next were all sequenced from one sample in a study of OX40 agonist ivuxolimab in advanced cancers. The library was generated by the immunoSEQ multiplex PCR assay. The table comes from immuneACCESS by way of TCRdb, which keeps in-frame sequences with V and J called. Part of the clones is missing from these tables; in studies checked, under half for an unresolved V gene and the rest for unknown reasons. The table for this sample lists 70,000 to 85,000 clones; around 87% of them were counted only once. Jointly, the top ten make up under 1.5% of the sample. Specimen: CD4+ or CD8+ T cells sorted from blood, collected in a trial of the OX40 agonist ivuxolimab. Receptors were obtained from an adult with an advanced solid tumor such as melanoma, head and neck, liver or kidney cancer.

V and J are TRBV5-1 and TRBJ2-1; TRBD2 matches at 7 bases. The CDR3 is 16 residues long. CDR1 is SGHRS, CDR2 YFSETQ, per germline. Germline trimming cut 0 bases from V and 1 base from J; bases unmatched to any gene: 4. The CDR3 region has the DNA TGCGCCAGCAGCTTGGAACCAGCGGGATCCTACAATGAGCAGTTCTTC. This sequence encodes CASSLEPAGSYNEQFF.

The chain is built from TRBV14 and TRBJ2-1, with TRBD2 matching over 8 bases. CDR3 length: 18 residues. J gave up 4 bases and V 0 bases, and 11 bases lay outside the gene matches. Germline lookup yields CDR1 SGHDN and CDR2 FVKESK. The CDR3 loop reads CASSQDFYTSGSYNEQFF. Here the CDR3 DNA reads TGTGCCAGCAGCCAAGATTTCTACACTAGCGGTTCGTACAATGAGCAGTTCTTC.

This chain uses TRBV19 with TRBJ2-5; D may be TRBD1 (7 bases). Germline CDR1 reads LNHDA; CDR2 reads SQIVND (reference sequence). The CDR3 sequence is 14 residues long. V was clipped by 5 bases and J by 6 bases, with 16 bases between them. This chain's CDR3 is CASSGQGGIQTQYF. In DNA, the CDR3 is TGTGCCAGTAGTGGGCAGGGGGGAATTCAGACCCAGTACTTC. The full variable domain, in which reference TRBV19 and TRBJ2-5 provide the parts outside the CDR3, is DGGITQSPKYLFRKEGQNVTLSCEQNLNHDAMYWYRQDPGQGLRLIYYSQIVNDFQKGDIAEGYSVSREKKESFPLTVTSAQKNPTAFYLCASSGQGGIQTQYFGPGTRLLVL.

The chain is built from TRBV19 and TRBJ2-3, with 8 positions matching TRBD2. Germline V gene data show CDR1 as LNHDA and CDR2 as SQIVND (reference sequence). This CDR3 contains 15 residues. Losses at the gene ends were 1 base for V and 2 bases for J; bases not matched to a gene: 2. This CDR3 is CASSIGTSHTDTQYF. CDR3 in DNA: TGTGCCAGTAGTATAGGGACTAGCCACACAGATACGCAGTATTTT.

This clone was seen a few times. V is TRBV30 and J is TRBJ1-5, with D perhaps TRBD1 (5 bases). The CDR3 extends over 14 amino acids. Germline V gene lookup returns CDR1 GTSNPN and CDR2 SVGIG (reference sequence). V lost 2 bases and J lost 7, with 15 bases in between. The CDR3 region is CAWSKGLWKQPQHF. The CDR3 DNA follows: TGTGCCTGGAGTAAGGGACTTTGGAAACAGCCCCAGCATTTT.